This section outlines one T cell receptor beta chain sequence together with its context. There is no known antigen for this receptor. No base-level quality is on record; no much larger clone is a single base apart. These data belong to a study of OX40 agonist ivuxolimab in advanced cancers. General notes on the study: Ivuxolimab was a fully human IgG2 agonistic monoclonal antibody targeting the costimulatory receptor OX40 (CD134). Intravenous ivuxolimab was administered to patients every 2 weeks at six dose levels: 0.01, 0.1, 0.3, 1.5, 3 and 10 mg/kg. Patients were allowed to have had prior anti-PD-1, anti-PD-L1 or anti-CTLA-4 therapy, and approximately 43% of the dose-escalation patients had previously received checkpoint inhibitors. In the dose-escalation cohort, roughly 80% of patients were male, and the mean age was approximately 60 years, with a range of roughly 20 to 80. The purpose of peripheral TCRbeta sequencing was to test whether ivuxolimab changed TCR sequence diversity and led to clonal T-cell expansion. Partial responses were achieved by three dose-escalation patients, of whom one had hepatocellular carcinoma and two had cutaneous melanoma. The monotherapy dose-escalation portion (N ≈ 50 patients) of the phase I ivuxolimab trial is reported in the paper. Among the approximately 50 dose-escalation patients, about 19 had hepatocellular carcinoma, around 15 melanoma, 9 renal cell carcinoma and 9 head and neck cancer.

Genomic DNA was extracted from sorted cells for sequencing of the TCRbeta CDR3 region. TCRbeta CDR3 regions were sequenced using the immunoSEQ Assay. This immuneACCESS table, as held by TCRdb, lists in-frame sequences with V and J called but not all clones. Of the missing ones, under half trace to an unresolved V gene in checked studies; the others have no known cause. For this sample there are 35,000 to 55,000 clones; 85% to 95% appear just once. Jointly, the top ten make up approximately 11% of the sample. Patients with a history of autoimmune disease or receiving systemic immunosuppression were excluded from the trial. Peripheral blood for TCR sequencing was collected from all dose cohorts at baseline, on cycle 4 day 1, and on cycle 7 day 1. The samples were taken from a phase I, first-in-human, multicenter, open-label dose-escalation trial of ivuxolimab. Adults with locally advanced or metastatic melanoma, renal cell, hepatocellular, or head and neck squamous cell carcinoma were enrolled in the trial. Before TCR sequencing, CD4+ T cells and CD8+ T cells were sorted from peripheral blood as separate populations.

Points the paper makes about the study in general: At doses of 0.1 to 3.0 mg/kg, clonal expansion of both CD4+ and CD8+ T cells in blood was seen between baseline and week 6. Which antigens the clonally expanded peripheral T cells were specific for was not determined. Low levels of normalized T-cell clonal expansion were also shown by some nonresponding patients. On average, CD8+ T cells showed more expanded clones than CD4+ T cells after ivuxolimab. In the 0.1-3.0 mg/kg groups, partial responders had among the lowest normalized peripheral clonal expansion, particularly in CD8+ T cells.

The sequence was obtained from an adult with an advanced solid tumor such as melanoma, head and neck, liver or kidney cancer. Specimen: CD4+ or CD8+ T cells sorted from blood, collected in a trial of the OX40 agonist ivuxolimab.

CDR3 reads: CASTTLGTLPYEQYF. The DNA is as follows: TGTGCCAGCACTACACTAGGAACCTTGCCCTACGAGCAGTACTTC. The chain couples TRBV6-4 to TRBJ2-7; possibly the D gene is TRBD2, per 5 matching bases. For CDR1 and CDR2, the germline V gene lists MRHNA and SNTAGT. The CDR3 holds 15 amino acids from the cysteine to the phenylalanine. Only the CDR3 portion is preserved as DNA: 45 bases, with reading frame beginning at the first base. V is reduced by 7 bases and J by 2 bases, leaving a spacing of 18 bases between them.